This T cell receptor (beta chain) was profiled in a study of PD-1 blockade in classical Hodgkin lymphoma. Brentuximab vedotin exposure varied among the patients, all of whom had relapsed after autologous stem cell transplantation. Trimming removed 6 bases from V and 7 bases from J, with 11 bases in between. The germline CDR1 and CDR2 sequences are DFQATT and SNEGSKA (reference sequence). The CDR3 is 11 residues long. Assay used: immunoSEQ multiplex PCR; TCRdb lists only in-frame clones, some missing. The repertoire holds some 38,000 clones, with around 80% as singletons. Comment on this clone: Its antigen is as yet unknown.

The study's findings and limits: Researchers reported that CD4+ TCR diversity, though not CD8+, rose significantly by C4D1. Factors driving the repertoire differences, possibly disease activity or prior therapy, remain undefined. Before treatment, TCR diversity in newly diagnosed patients was reportedly lower than in healthy donors.

The receptor was isolated from a human donor with classical Hodgkin lymphoma. The sample in question was peripheral blood mononuclear cells (PBMCs), obtained before the second cycle of nivolumab. This chain uses TRBV20-1 with TRBJ2-3; the D gene is possibly TRBD2 (6 bases). CDR3 in amino acids: CSASWTNTQYF. The CDR3 nucleotides read TGCAGTGCCTCGTGGACTAATACGCAGTATTTT.